This TCR beta chain was sequenced in a study of vaccination effects on CD4 cells after COVID-19. For the study at large: A median of 72 days separated the second dose and sampling.

Comments on this clone: Its antigen is as yet unknown.

This CDR3 contains 14 residues. The V end lost 5 bases, the J end lost 9 bases, and 18 bases lay between the germline ends. Germline assignment: CDR1 SGHTA and CDR2 FQGTGA. Generated by immunoSEQ multiplex PCR, the TCRdb table keeps only in-frame clones and is missing some. This sample carries 65,000 to 95,000 clones, more than 60% of them seen once, and the ten largest clones take more than 0.95%. Antigen-specific CD4+ T cell clonotypes were called by their expansion after viral peptide-pool culture in ViraFEST. Cells that had been cultured for nine to eleven days were the source of isolated CD4+ T cells. Participants were given two doses of BNT162b2 or mRNA-1273 vaccine. Replacing half the medium with IL-2 medium was done on days 3 and 7.

Sequencing was performed on CD4+ T cells from PBMCs cultured with HCoV-OC43 spike peptides, taken after COVID-19 vaccination. Subset meaning: HCoV-OC43 spike overlapping peptide pool stimulation. The chain combines TRBV7-3 with TRBJ2-3; D call uncertain. The clonotype comes from a human donor who received a COVID-19 vaccine. CDR3 protein: CASSPLDLGGTQYF. The CDR3 nucleotides are TGTGCCAGCAGCCCGCTGGACCTCGGCGGAACGCAGTATTTT.